Listed here are 10 T cell receptor beta chains from one sample, sequenced in a study of blood T cell repertoires in COVID-19. Assay used: immunoSEQ multiplex PCR; TCRdb lists only in-frame clones, some missing. The repertoire holds about 130,000 clones, with more than 75% as singletons. Sequencing was performed on peripheral blood. Receptors were obtained from a man aged 50 or older with active COVID-19.

The chain recombines TRBV14 with TRBJ2-1, with TRBD1 matching over 9 bases. Looked up from germline, CDR1 is SGHDN and CDR2 is FVKESK. This CDR3 has 15 amino acids. Unmatched junction bases numbered 5, after V lost 6 bases and J lost 2 bases. Here the CDR3 reads CASRQTGGPYNEQFF. In nucleotides, the CDR3 is TGTGCCAGCAGACAAACAGGGGGCCCCTACAATGAGCAGTTCTTC.

The J gene is TRBJ2-3, the V gene TRBV27; 9 bases are a match to TRBD2. This CDR3 contains 16 residues. From germline, CDR1 is MNHEY and CDR2 SMNVEV (reference sequence). J was trimmed by 6 bases and V by 6 bases; bases with no gene match: 13. DNA of the CDR3: TGTGCCAGCAGAAGCCAAATAGCGGGAGTGAGTGATACGCAGTATTTT. Amino acid sequence: CASRSQIAGVSDTQYF.

The count of this clone is one. The chain couples TRBV19 to TRBJ1-2; D gene ambiguous. The CDR3 runs to 17 residues. The germline CDR1 and CDR2 sequences are LNHDA and SQIVND (reference sequence). Trimming pared 7 bases from V and 1 base from J, leaving 22 bases between. Here the CDR3 DNA reads TGTGCCAGTATGGGCAGCTTGCCTGTCCCACTTAACTATGGCTACACCTTC. This translates into CASMGSLPVPLNYGYTF.

The chain links TRBV7-3 to TRBJ1-1; the match to TRBD1 covers 8 bases. Per germline, CDR1 SGHTA and CDR2 FQGTGA. V lost 5 bases, J lost 3 bases, and 5 bases stayed unmatched. The CDR3 is 14 residues long. CDR3 DNA: TGTGCCAGCAGCAAACAGGGGGGTGACACTGAAGCTTTCTTT. This sequence encodes CASSKQGGDTEAFF.

The chain has TRBV2 and TRBJ2-1; TRBD1 is a possible D gene (6 bases). This CDR3 contains 13 residues. The germline V gene encodes CDR1 SNHLY and CDR2 FYNNEI. V gave up 8 bases and J gave up 2 bases, with 10 bases separating them. The CDR3: CASADSTYNEQFF. CDR3 DNA: TGTGCCAGCGCGGACAGCACCTACAATGAGCAGTTCTTC.

This chain links TRBV12-3 or TRBV12-4 with TRBJ1-2; perhaps TRBD1 as D (6 bases). The ends were cut back, 2 bases at V and 3 bases at J, with 7 bases in the middle. CDR3 length: 13 residues. CDR3 sequence reads: CASSLNRDYGYTF. CDR3 DNA sequence: TGTGCCAGCAGTTTAAACAGGGACTATGGCTACACCTTC.

The chain couples TRBV6-2 or TRBV6-3 to TRBJ2-7; 11 positions agree with TRBD2. Trimming took 4 bases from V and 4 from J; bases not matched to a gene: 18. The CDR3 totals 19 residues. The germline CDR1 and CDR2 sequences are MNHEY and SVGEGT. The CDR3: CASSSNSLGLAGTLYEQYF. The CDR3 DNA reads as TGTGCCAGCAGTTCGAACTCCCTAGGACTAGCGGGCACACTTTACGAGCAGTACTTC.

This sequence joins TRBV7-2 and TRBJ2-3; the match to TRBD2 covers 7 bases. Germline V gives CDR1 SGHTA, CDR2 FQGNSA. V lost 5 bases, J lost 5 bases, and 16 bases stayed unmatched. This CDR3 is 17 amino acids long. CDR3 residues: CASSDTGIGGFGDTQYF. The CDR3 DNA follows: TGTGCCAGCAGCGATACCGGGATCGGGGGGTTTGGAGATACGCAGTATTTT. The full variable domain, its missing parts supplied by reference TRBV7-2 and TRBJ2-3, is GAGVSQSPSNKVTEKGKDVELRCDPISGHTALYWYRQSLGQGLEFLIYFQGNSAPDKSGLPSDRFSAERTGGSVSTLTIQRTQQEDSAVYLCASSDTGIGGFGDTQYFGPGTRLTVL.

V and J are TRBV11-3 and TRBJ2-1, with 7 bases matching TRBD2. This CDR3 contains 16 residues. V shed 0 bases and J 3 bases; nucleotides not matched to a gene: 5. Germline CDR1 and CDR2: SGHNT and YENEEA. The CDR3, as DNA: TGTGCCAGCAGCTTAGATGGTCCTAGCGGCTACAATGAGCAGTTCTTC. Translating gives CASSLDGPSGYNEQFF.

The chain links TRBV2 to TRBJ1-2; D is uncertain. This CDR3 is built from 12 residues. The germline V and J ends were trimmed by 6 bases and 7 bases, with 12 bases remaining between them. Per the germline V gene, CDR1 is SNHLY and CDR2 is FYNNEI. In DNA form, the CDR3 reads TGTGCCAGCAGCTATGATAGTGTTGGCTACACCTTC. This sequence encodes CASSYDSVGYTF.